These 17 T cell receptor beta chains were sequenced from one sample in a study of human T cells and chemical hapten exposure. TCRdb reanalysed the RACE reads using MiXCR and keeps one entry per CDR3 protein. The data show approximately 120,000 distinct CDR3 sequences, with roughly 9% seen just once and 2.5% to 3.5% held by the top ten. Time point meaning: patch test 2, 6 weeks after DPC sensitization. Treatment described: therapeutic diphenylcyclopropenone sensitization with weekly scalp DPC. The sample was whole blood, taken in connection with sensitization to the hapten diphenylcyclopropenone (DPC). All receptors come from a woman aged 40 to 50 with alopecia areata. Some clones in this sample may be carry-over from other donors' samples.

This clonotype was recorded at least ten times. This chain links TRBV6-2 or TRBV6-3 with TRBJ1-2, with a possible D match to TRBD1 (5 bases). V dropped 5 bases and J dropped 5 bases, with 15 bases sitting between them. The CDR3 runs to 14 residues. The germline V gene encodes CDR1 MNHEY and CDR2 SVGEGT. CDR3 nucleotides: TGTGCCAGCAGTCGAGACAGCCTGATTTATGGCTACACCTTC. Protein: CASSRDSLIYGYTF.

The genes are TRBV28 and TRBJ2-5; 10 bases fit TRBD1. CDR3 length: 17 residues. J lost 5 bases, V lost 5 bases, and 14 bases had no gene match. The germline CDR1 and CDR2 sequences are MDHEN and SYDVKM. In DNA form, the CDR3 reads TGTGCCAGCAGTACCATTACCGCGGGACAGGGGTTTGAGACCCAGTACTTC. It specifies CASSTITAGQGFETQYF.

This clonotype was counted many times. The chain uses TRBV1 and TRBJ2-2. TRBV1 is classified as a pseudogene. The CDR3 is made up of 13 amino acids. CDR3 residues: CTSSRPNTGELFF. CDR3 in DNA: TGCACCAGCAGCCGTCCTAACACCGGGGAGCTGTTTTTT.

The rearrangement joins TRBV3-1 to TRBJ1-5; 8 bases fit TRBD1. The germline CDR1 and CDR2 sequences are LGHDT and YNNKEL (reference sequence). Unmatched junction bases numbered 8, after V lost 5 bases and J lost 5 bases. This CDR3 comprises 15 residues. CDR3: CASSKTGARDQPQHF. The CDR3 DNA is TGTGCCAGCAGCAAGACAGGGGCTCGGGATCAGCCCCAGCATTTT. Based on the CDR3 plus reference TRBV3-1 and TRBJ1-5, the full variable domain is DTAVSQTPKYLVTQMGNDKSIKCEQNLGHDTMYWYKQDSKKFLKIMFSYNNKELIINETVPNRFSPKSPDKAHLNLHINSLELGDSAVYFCASSKTGARDQPQHFGDGTRLSIL.

The rearrangement joins TRBV27 to TRBJ2-3; 14 bases fit TRBD2. V shed 3 bases, J shed 6 bases, and the junction held 8 bases outside the gene matches. CDR1 and CDR2 from the germline V gene are MNHEY and SMNVEV (reference sequence). The CDR3 consists of 17 residues. The CDR3 DNA is TGTGCCAGCAGTTTCGTCTCGACTAGCGGGGGGGTTGATACGCAGTATTTT. It specifies CASSFVSTSGGVDTQYF.

This clonotype was seen more than once but under ten times. This chain connects TRBV29-1 to TRBJ1-3; TRBD1 agrees at 8 bases. V shed 6 bases, J shed 0 bases, and the junction held 7 bases outside the gene matches. The germline V gene has CDR1 SQVTM and CDR2 ANQGSEA. This CDR3 contains 15 residues. The CDR3 sequence is CSVRPGTGSGNTIYF. The CDR3 DNA reads as TGCAGCGTCCGACCCGGGACAGGCTCTGGAAACACCATATATTTT. Variable domain in full (rest from reference TRBV29-1 and TRBJ1-3): SAVISQKPSRDICQRGTSLTIQCQVDSQVTMMFWYRQQPGQSLTLIATANQGSEATYESGFVIDKFPISRPNLTFSTLTVSNMSPEDSSIYLCSVRPGTGSGNTIYFGEGSWLTVV.

This clonotype was picked up many times. V is TRBV7-8 and J is TRBJ1-2; D may be TRBD1 (5 bases). CDR1 is SGHVS and CDR2 is FQNEAQ in the germline V gene. Trimming took off 0 bases at V and 10 bases at J, with 15 bases between the two ends. The CDR3 runs to 14 residues. The CDR3 sequence is CASSLAGVSKDYTF. The CDR3, as DNA: TGTGCCAGCAGCTTAGCGGGGGTTTCGAAAGACTACACCTTC.

This clonotype was seen many times. The rearrangement joins TRBV7-2 to TRBJ2-7; D is perhaps TRBD2 (5 bases). The ends were cut back, 1 base at V and 0 bases at J, with 7 bases in the middle. The CDR3 contains 14 residues. The V gene's germline CDR1 is SGHTA and CDR2 FQGNSA. The DNA of the CDR3 is TGTGCCAGCAGCTTAGGCGGGCCCTCCTACGAGCAGTACTTC. Amino acid sequence: CASSLGGPSYEQYF.

This clonotype has only a few counts. This sequence joins TRBV5-1 and TRBJ2-5; D is possibly TRBD1 (6 bases). The CDR3 length is 14 residues. Trimming cost V 2 bases and J 5 bases, with 13 bases left between them. CDR1 and CDR2 from the germline V gene are SGHRS and YFSETQ. The CDR3 DNA sequence: TGCGCCAGCAGCTTAGGACAGCCCTGGGAGACCCAGTACTTC. This encodes CASSLGQPWETQYF.

The chain carries TRBV4-3 and TRBJ1-4, with D perhaps TRBD1 (5 bases). This CDR3 has 14 residues. V lost 4 bases to trimming and J lost 4 bases, with 10 bases between them. In germline, CDR1 is LGHNA, CDR2 YSLEER. Here the CDR3 reads CASSLGGDNEKLFF. The CDR3 region has the DNA TGCGCCAGCAGCCTGGGGGGAGATAATGAAAAACTGTTTTTT.

This clonotype was recorded a few times. The genes are TRBV2 and TRBJ2-1; perhaps TRBD2 as D (6 bases). Trimming removed 6 bases from V and 3 bases from J, with 15 bases in between. The CDR3 is 15 amino acids. The germline V gene has CDR1 SNHLY and CDR2 FYNNEI. The CDR3 is CASRLPGVFYNEQFF. The CDR3 DNA is TGTGCCAGCAGGCTCCCGGGGGTCTTCTACAATGAGCAGTTCTTC. Together with reference TRBV2 and TRBJ2-1, the CDR3 gives the full variable domain: EPEVTQTPSHQVTQMGQEVILRCVPISNHLYFYWYRQILGQKVEFLVSFYNNEISEKSEIFDDQFSVERPDGSNFTLKIRSTKLEDSAMYFCASRLPGVFYNEQFFGPGTRLTVL.

This clonotype was picked up many times. The gene calls are TRBV6-6 and TRBJ1-2; possibly TRBD1 for D (5 bases). CDR3 length equals 14 residues. Germline loops: CDR1 MNHNY, CDR2 SVGAGI (reference sequence). Trimming left V 0 bases short and J 6 bases short, with 11 bases between. The CDR3 spells CASSYSDKGDGYTF. The CDR3 bases are TGTGCCAGCAGTTACTCTGATAAAGGGGATGGCTACACCTTC.

J is TRBJ2-7 and V is TRBV6-5; no firm D call. The V and J ends lost 0 bases and 7 bases respectively, with 13 bases between them. Germline lookup yields CDR1 MNHEY and CDR2 SVGAGI. The CDR3 has 14 residues. Written as DNA, the CDR3 is TGTGCCAGCAGTTACTCTTTAAGGTTTGGTGAGCAGTACTTC. Protein product: CASSYSLRFGEQYF.

This clonotype was detected only a few times. V usage is TRBV29-1 and J usage is TRBJ2-7; weak D call: TRBD1 (6 bases). The length of the CDR3 is 12 residues. In germline, CDR1 is SQVTM, CDR2 ANQGSEA. V gave up 7 bases and J gave up 4 bases, with 14 bases separating them. CDR3 in amino acids: CSALGTGYEQYF. For the CDR3, the DNA is TGCAGCGCCTTAGGTACAGGGTACGAGCAGTACTTC.

This clonotype was counted only a few times. The rearrangement uses TRBV20-1 and TRBJ1-5; 11 nucleotides line up with TRBD1. CDR1 DFQATT and CDR2 SNEGSKA come from the germline V gene (reference sequence). With 5 bases clipped from V and 4 bases from J, the junction kept 4 bases outside the gene matches. The length of the CDR3 is 14 residues. This chain's CDR3 is CSAWGQGGNQPQHF. The CDR3 DNA reads TGCAGTGCTTGGGGACAGGGGGGAAATCAGCCCCAGCATTTT.

This clonotype was seen more than once but under ten times. V gene TRBV5-1 combines with J gene TRBJ2-7; 8 bases agree with TRBD1. The CDR3 contains 16 residues. After removal of 4 bases from V and 0 bases from J, the junction contained 9 bases not matched to a gene. The germline CDR1 and CDR2 sequences are SGHRS and YFSETQ. The DNA for the CDR3 is TGCGCCAGCAGCACCGGACAGGGAAGGGCCTCCTACGAGCAGTACTTC. It is translated as CASSTGQGRASYEQYF. The whole variable domain, remainder taken from reference TRBV5-1 and TRBJ2-7, is KAGVTQTPRYLIKTRGQQVTLSCSPISGHRSVSWYQQTPGQGLQFLFEYFSETQRNKGNFPGRFSGRQFSNSRSEMNVSTLELGDSALYLCASSTGQGRASYEQYFGPGTRLTVT.

This clonotype was observed many times. The rearrangement uses TRBV11-2 and TRBJ2-2; 7 bases align to TRBD1. The CDR3 is 15 residues long. Germline V gene sequence: CDR1 SGHAT, CDR2 FQNNGV. With 5 bases clipped from V and 4 bases from J, the junction kept 7 bases outside the gene matches. CDR3 amino acids: CASSLSGTVTGELFF. Written as DNA, the CDR3 is TGTGCCAGCAGCCTCTCCGGGACAGTCACCGGGGAGCTGTTTTTT.